The sequence of this T cell receptor beta chain was determined in a study of cytomegalovirus exposure and HLA in healthy donors (dated by TCRdb to 2016 to 2017). Regarding the study in general: An earlier analysis of several hundred of the donors reported 250 to 300 Gb of sequence data and roughly 100 million unique TCR beta sequences from roughly 200 million T cells. The study profiled the T cell repertoires of approximately 700 subjects by immunosequencing and related them to cytomegalovirus serostatus. An early release that covered about 640 HLA-typed donors contained approximately 300 gigabases of sequencing data and tens of millions of unique TCR sequences. The study combined high-throughput TCR immunosequencing, statistical association of individual TCRs with disease status, and machine learning to predict cytomegalovirus infection status. Typing coverage varied by locus: roughly 629-630 donors for A, B, C, DRB1 and DQB1; more than 500 for DQA1; about 590 for DPA1; under 490 for DPB1. HLA typing covered class I and class II loci at four-digit resolution. An earlier analysis of approximately 640 of the donors applied high-throughput TCR beta sequencing to assess whether each TCR beta V gene segment acted as functional or pseudogenic. Donor age, sex, ethnicity and CMV serostatus were compiled alongside the repertoire data. Every discovery cohort repertoire had been produced on one sequencing platform. A later genetic analysis took genome-wide SNP genotypes for about 60% of the roughly 670 donors and used that subset as a discovery cohort. The genetic ancestry cluster associated with self-reported Caucasian donors included over 65% of the 350 to 500 genotyped donors. To study patterns of TCR occurrence, a later analysis re-analyzed previously published TCR beta repertoires from several hundred donors and added high-resolution HLA genotyping. Among almost 400 genotyped donors of the cohort, an average of approximately 250,000 unique TCR beta nucleotide sequences were sequenced per donor, roughly 18% of them non-productive. Several DR-DQ haplotypes were treated as single units for association and clustering because of strong linkage in the cohort. In addition to the first cohort of about 650 subjects, a separate validation cohort of some 120 different subjects was used. The study was designed to test whether signatures of past pathogen exposure could be identified by cataloging public T cell receptors. In the later analysis, no new phenotypic data were used to find candidate immune exposures; instead, reliance was placed on TCR beta sequences and their occurrence across donors.

Library prep was done by the immunoSEQ multiplex PCR assay. The multiplex PCR relied on a mix of 60 forward primers for TCR Vbeta segments and 13 reverse primers for TCR Jbeta segments. The CDR3 region of rearranged TCR beta genes was amplified from genomic DNA with a multiplex PCR assay. On the Illumina HiSeq System, the amplified TCR beta libraries were sequenced as 87-base-pair reads. The original pipeline was this. In a later analysis, some 80 million unique TCR beta chains were counted across the roughly 610 repertoires, and approximately 11 million of these chains were shared by at least two donors. Raw reads were error-corrected and collapsed into unique sequences by a nearest-neighbor algorithm in which closely related sequences were merged to remove PCR and sequencing errors. CDR3 sequences were aligned to IMGT reference sequences to assign V, D and J gene segments. For a sequence to be retained, at least a six-nucleotide match to both a V gene segment and a J gene segment was required. A rearrangement counted as productive if the CDR3 had no stop codons and remained in frame with V and J, and every other rearrangement counted as non-productive. CDR3 was defined according to IMGT convention as the region running from the second conserved V-encoded cysteine to the conserved J-encoded phenylalanine. In an earlier analysis of around 570 of the donors, sequences lacking an unambiguous match to a single V gene segment were excluded. An earlier analysis of almost 600 of the donors classified V segments as functional when productive rearrangements were above 56.7% and as segregating when the standard deviation between donors was above 5%. A statistical classification framework was built for diagnosing cytomegalovirus status from the catalog of TCR beta chain sequences. A later analysis assigned V and J genes by comparing TCR nucleotide sequences with IMGT/GENE-DB human TR gene sequences. A later analysis assigned CDR3 sequences and most-parsimonious VDJ recombination scenarios with the TCRdist pipeline. A later analysis defined each TCR beta chain by its CDR3 amino acid sequence plus V-gene family, and excluded reads lacking a unique V-gene family. A later analysis removed 500 to 650 highly shared, low-generation-probability nucleotide sequences to deal with suspected cross-contamination and a sequencing artifact. For each public chain, a later analysis derived a clonal expansion index from normalized ranks of inferred template counts within each repertoire. In a later analysis, generation probabilities were computed using a VDJ recombination model fitted to out-of-frame rearrangements, and the results were checked against IGoR. In a later analysis, TCR-TCR, TCR-HLA and TCR-CMV co-occurrence was scored with hypergeometric tests, and a repertoire-size bias correction was applied to TCR pairs. In a later analysis, false discovery rates were estimated by permuting HLA or CMV assignments 20 times. In a later analysis, co-occurring TCRs were grouped using DBSCAN, with TCRdist sequence similarity added in when clustering inside HLA-allele-positive subsets. For co-occurrence clustering, repertoires with fewer than 30,000 or more than 120,000 public chains were excluded, along with about five repertoires with anomalous nucleotide sharing. TCRdb retrieved this table from immuneACCESS and kept in-frame rearrangements only. Not all clones are present; in checked studies, unresolved V genes account for under half, and no reason is known for the remainder. The V and J calls and clone size are taken from that table; D and trimming were inferred from the DNA. Counted in this sample were about 96,000 clones; 65% to 85% of them appeared once. 2.5% to 3.5% of the sample rests with the top ten.

This clone was counted once. The antigen it recognizes is unknown. The sample holds no much larger clone one base away, and base qualities are not on file. The cohort was made up of about 670 healthy bone marrow donors. Cohort members were all nominally healthy when sampled, although unrecorded immune exposures were likely present. The donor was CMV seropositive and belonged to the group of a few hundred seropositive cohort members. Every donor gave a peripheral blood sample, and the peripheral blood mononuclear cells from that sample were used for TCR beta sequencing. The Qiagen DNeasy Blood Extraction Kit was used to extract genomic DNA from the blood cell samples. The CDR3 covers 15 residues, taking in both the cysteine and the phenylalanine. The kept DNA is CDR3 alone, 45 bases in frame from the first base. From the germline V gene (reference sequence), CDR1 is LNHNV and CDR2 is YYDKDF. Trimming removed 4 bases from V and 3 bases from J, leaving 13 bases between the germline ends.

General findings and caveats noted by the study authors: The 87-base-pair reads could not distinguish some IMGT-functional V segments, including TRBV6-2 and TRBV6-3, so those segments were excluded. The classifier was reported to diagnose cytomegalovirus status with high specificity and sensitivity in both the original and validation cohorts. Most TCR sequences were seen in very few donors, while some public TCRs were found in many individuals. Linkage disequilibrium might explain the correlated functional status among segregating V segments, but an unknown experimental factor could not be ruled out. A further reported finding was that TCR beta sequences accurately predicted the HLA-A and HLA-B alleles for most subjects in the first cohort. At a false discovery rate of 0.05, a later analysis linked 16,951 TCR beta sequences to specific HLA alleles. V-gene and J-gene trimming of TCR beta chains was associated with a missense DCLRE1C variant in a later genetic analysis, and the association was replicated in an independent cohort. According to a later analysis, most CMV-associated TCR beta chains appeared to be HLA-restricted, and the HLA associations seemed to be driven largely by CMV exposure. In this cohort, only TCR beta chains were sequenced, and detectable features were limited by the absence of alpha or paired-chain data. Strong co-occurrence of HLA alleles, especially DR and DQ, made assigning TCR associations to individual alleles difficult. In the study, around 150 TCR beta chains were listed as associated with cytomegalovirus. The earlier analysis of approximately 540 of the donors excluded 15 to 20 rarely observed V segments, including chromosome 9 orphons, because counts were too low. A cluster of highly shared sequence variants was judged likely to represent a technical artifact of the sequencing pipeline. The only immune exposure information available for the cohort was CMV serostatus. HLA typing was unavailable for some donors at each locus, so association tests used only the typed subset. In a later analysis, HLA-associated TCR beta chains were found to be more clonally expanded and to have lower generation probabilities than equally common non-associated chains. Several of the top co-occurrence clusters appeared to be linked to parvovirus B19, influenza, CMV and Epstein-Barr virus, according to a later analysis. According to a later analysis, TCR association rates differed among HLA loci, with DRB1 alleles showing the most associated TCRs and HLA-C alleles showing the fewest. The presence/absence analyses assumed that sequencing depth was roughly uniform across donors, and that assumption may not be true. A later genetic analysis reported fewer N-insertions in productive TCRs among donors in an Asian-associated ancestry cluster than the roughly 650-donor mean. In vitro tests confirmed that a few of the cytomegalovirus-associated TCR beta chains recognize cytomegalovirus antigens. The authors suggested that the approach could potentially be extended to other disease states and immunological phenotypes. An earlier analysis of around 540 of the donors showed that most TCR beta V segments appeared in productive rearrangements either about 87% or about 30% of the time, which broadly matched IMGT annotations.

The source material was PBMCs. The receptor was derived from a female donor in good health and CMV-seropositive. Recombination joined TRBV15 with TRBJ1-5; a confident D gene designation cannot be given. The CDR3 corresponds to CATSTTAHFNQPQHF. The sequence in DNA is TGTGCCACCAGCACAACCGCGCACTTCAATCAGCCCCAGCATTTT. Outside the CDR3, residues come from the reference TRBV15 and TRBJ1-5 proteins, so the full variable domain is: DAMVIQNPRYQVTQFGKPVTLSCSQTLNHNVMYWYQQKSSQAPKLLFHYYDKDFNNEADTPDNFQSRRPNTSFCFLDIRSPGLGDTAMYLCATSTTAHFNQPQHFGDGTRLSIL.